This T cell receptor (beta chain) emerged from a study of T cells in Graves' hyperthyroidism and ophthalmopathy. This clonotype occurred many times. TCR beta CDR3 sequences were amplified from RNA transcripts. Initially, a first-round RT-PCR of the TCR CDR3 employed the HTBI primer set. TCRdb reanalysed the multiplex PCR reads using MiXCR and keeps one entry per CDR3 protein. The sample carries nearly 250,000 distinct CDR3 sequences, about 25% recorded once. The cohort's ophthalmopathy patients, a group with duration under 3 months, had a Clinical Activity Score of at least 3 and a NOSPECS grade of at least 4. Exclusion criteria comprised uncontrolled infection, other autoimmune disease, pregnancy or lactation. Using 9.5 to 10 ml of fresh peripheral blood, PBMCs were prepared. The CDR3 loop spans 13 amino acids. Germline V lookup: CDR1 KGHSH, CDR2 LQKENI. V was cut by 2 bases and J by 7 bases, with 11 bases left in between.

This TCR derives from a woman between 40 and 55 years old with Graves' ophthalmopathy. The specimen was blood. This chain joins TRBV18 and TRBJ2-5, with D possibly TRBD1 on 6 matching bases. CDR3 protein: CASSPTGSGTQYF. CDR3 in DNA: TGTGCCAGCTCACCAACAGGGTCCGGGACCCAGTACTTC.